This TCR beta chain stems from a study of blood T cell repertoires in COVID-19. Background on the study: Both acute and convalescent COVID-19 samples were obtained from the United States, Italy and Spain.

Original methodology: Quantification of nucleated cells was approximated via reference gene primer amplification. Measured with immunoSEQ multiplex PCR; TCRdb has only the in-frame clones, and not every one. V, J and clone size are those of that table, while D and trimming were read from the DNA. The sample comprises tens of thousands of clones, roughly 80% of which are singletons, and around 5.2% rests with the top ten. The source of this sequence is a woman in her 70s with acute or convalescent COVID-19. The material sequenced was peripheral blood.

The CDR3 loop is CASTPEGTGANVLTF. CDR3 nucleotide sequence: TGTGCCAGCACCCCGGAGGGGACTGGGGCCAACGTCCTGACTTTC. The chain combines TRBV6-5 with TRBJ2-6; a weak D match, TRBD2 (6 bases). V was cut by 7 bases and J by 2 bases, with 12 bases left in between. The CDR3 is made up of 15 amino acids. In germline, CDR1 is MNHEY, CDR2 SVGAGI.